These 10 T cell receptor beta chains came from one sample sequenced in a study of cytomegalovirus exposure and HLA in healthy donors. The PCR contained 60 Vbeta and 13 Jbeta primers. The protocol was immunoSEQ multiplex PCR, while the TCRdb copy is restricted to in-frame clones and leaves out a portion. The table records over 80,000 clones, 82% of them present only once. The specimen was PBMCs. These receptors came from a man in his fifties in good health and CMV-seronegative.

J is TRBJ2-1 and V is TRBV6-1, with 10 nucleotides matching TRBD2. Looked up from germline, CDR1 is MNHNS and CDR2 is SASEGT. The CDR3 runs to 17 residues. The trim removed 1 base at V and 9 bases at J, leaving 12 bases unmatched. CDR3 coding DNA: TGTGCCAGCAGTGAAGTCCCCTCCGGGACTAGCGCCGGTGAGCAGTTCTTC. Translated: CASSEVPSGTSAGEQFF.

V gene TRBV28 combines with J gene TRBJ2-1; 12 nucleotides align to TRBD2. The V gene end was trimmed by 5 bases and the J gene end by 7 bases; junction bases not matched to a gene: 3. This CDR3 has 14 residues. CDR1 and CDR2 from the germline V gene are MDHEN and SYDVKM. CDR3 in amino acids: CASSPGLAGNEQFF. The CDR3 DNA is TGTGCCAGCAGTCCAGGACTAGCGGGAAATGAGCAGTTCTTC.

A remark on this clone: The sample carries other DNA sequences with the same CDR3. The rearrangement links TRBV19 to TRBJ1-3; D gene ambiguous. Trimming pared 5 bases from V and 2 bases from J, leaving 7 bases between. The CDR3 length is 13 residues. Per the germline V gene, CDR1 is LNHDA and CDR2 is SQIVND (reference sequence). CDR3 amino acids: CASSSGTGNTIYF. CDR3 nucleotides: TGTGCCAGTAGTTCCGGGACTGGAAACACCATATATTTT.

The chain carries TRBV7-6 and TRBJ2-1; D gene ambiguous. V was shortened by 8 bases and J by 1 base, with 12 bases between the two germline ends. CDR1 SGHVS and CDR2 FNYEAQ come from the germline V gene. This CDR3 is built from 14 residues. The CDR3 DNA sequence: TGTGCCAGCTCCGTTGCGACTTCCTACAATGAGCAGTTCTTC. Its translation: CASSVATSYNEQFF.

The sample holds a few counts of this clone. The chain has TRBV11-3 and TRBJ2-1, with TRBD2 matching 7 bases. The CDR3 length is 18 residues. V trimming: 0 bases; J trimming: 7 bases; junction bases outside the gene matches: 15. CDR1 is SGHNT and CDR2 is YENEEA in the germline V gene. The CDR3, as DNA: TGTGCCAGCAGCTTAGATAGTGGAGTGGGAGGGTCTATAAATGAGCAGTTCTTC. Translating it yields CASSLDSGVGGSINEQFF.

This rearrangement joins TRBV9 to TRBJ2-3; D is perhaps TRBD2 (6 bases). Trimming removed 3 bases at V and 1 base at J, with 9 bases between. CDR1 and CDR2 (germline): SGDLS, YYNGEE. The CDR3 is 14 amino acids. The CDR3 DNA reads as TGTGCCAGCAGCGCCCCGGGGGGCACAGATACGCAGTATTTT. Translation gives CASSAPGGTDTQYF. Drawing the rest from reference TRBV9 and TRBJ2-3, the complete variable domain is DSGVTQTPKHLITATGQRVTLRCSPRSGDLSVYWYQQSLDQGLQFLIQYYNGEERAKGNILERFSAQQFPDLHSELNLSSLELGDSALYFCASSAPGGTDTQYFGPGTRLTVL.

The V and J genes are TRBV5-6 and TRBJ2-1; 8 bases agree with TRBD1. The CDR3 length is 16 residues. The V segment lost 4 bases and the J segment 1 base; nucleotides outside the gene matches: 7. Germline V gives CDR1 SGHDT, CDR2 YYEEEE. The CDR3 DNA follows: TGTGCCAGCAGCATAACCGGACAGGGATCCTACAATGAGCAGTTCTTC. It yields the protein CASSITGQGSYNEQFF.

V is TRBV19 and J is TRBJ2-5; 7 bases are shared with TRBD1. The CDR3 consists of 14 residues. Germline-derived CDR1 and CDR2 are LNHDA and SQIVND (reference sequence). The V gene end was trimmed by 6 bases and the J gene end by 2 bases; junction bases not matched to a gene: 6. The CDR3 region is CASSPRDRQETQYF. As DNA, the CDR3 is TGTGCCAGTAGCCCCCGGGACAGACAAGAGACCCAGTACTTC.

The V call is TRBV28, the J call TRBJ2-5; a weak D match, TRBD2 (7 bases). The CDR3 has 14 amino acids. Trimming removed 9 bases from V and 5 bases from J, with 19 bases in between. The germline gives CDR1 MDHEN, CDR2 SYDVKM. The chain's CDR3 is CASDLGGARETQYF. The CDR3 coding sequence is TGTGCCAGTGACCTGGGGGGGGCCCGGGAGACCCAGTACTTC.

This rearrangement joins TRBV5-1 to TRBJ2-3; D may be TRBD2 (5 bases). Germline CDR1 reads SGHRS; CDR2 reads YFSETQ. The CDR3 contains 15 residues. Trimming cost V 4 bases and J 2 bases, with 14 bases left between them. The CDR3 DNA sequence: TGCGCCAGCAGCCCGGGGTCCACCAACACAGATACGCAGTATTTT. This sequence encodes CASSPGSTNTDTQYF.